The 18 T cell receptor beta chains presented below share a single source sample, sequenced in a study of shared clonotypes between healthy human individuals. The assay was immunoSEQ multiplex PCR, and TCRdb's table has in-frame clones only and misses some. The profile covers 600,000 to 750,000 clones, with around 72% appearing a single time and around 2% taken by the ten largest. Sequencing was carried out using memory CD4+ T cells sorted from blood. Subset meaning: CD45RA-negative fraction. Receptors originate from a woman younger than 45 in good health.

About this clone: This sample also contains other DNA sequences that code for the same CDR3. The chain is built from TRBV5-1 and TRBJ2-3; 11 bases are shared with TRBD1. This CDR3 is 15 amino acids long. Germline lookup yields CDR1 SGHRS and CDR2 YFSETQ. The V segment lost 1 base and the J segment 4 bases; nucleotides outside the gene matches: 2. As DNA, the CDR3 is TGCGCCAGCAGCTTGCGGGGACAGGGGGCAGATACGCAGTATTTT. This sequence encodes CASSLRGQGADTQYF.

This clone turned up a few times. This sequence joins TRBV30 and TRBJ2-1, with D hard to call. Germline V gives CDR1 GTSNPN, CDR2 SVGIG (reference sequence). V shed 0 bases and J shed 5 bases, with 8 bases lying between them. The CDR3 is made up of 13 amino acids. As DNA, the CDR3 is TGTGCCTGGAGTGTGCGGCGGAACAATGAGCAGTTCTTC. Encoded protein: CAWSVRRNNEQFF.

The chain carries TRBV7-9 and TRBJ2-7; TRBD1 is a possible D gene (5 bases). In germline, CDR1 is SEHNR, CDR2 FQNEAQ (reference sequence). The CDR3 runs 15 residues. Trimming stripped 0 bases from V and 3 bases from J, with 12 bases between. The CDR3 loop is CASSLALWQGYEQYF. The CDR3 DNA follows: TGTGCCAGCAGCTTAGCGCTATGGCAGGGCTACGAGCAGTACTTC.

The J gene is TRBJ1-4, the V gene TRBV4-1; TRBD1 matches 10 bases. This CDR3 region has 18 residues. From germline, CDR1 is MGHRA and CDR2 YSYEKL. The V gene end was trimmed by 1 base and the J gene end by 8 bases; junction bases not matched to a gene: 13. The CDR3 loop is CASSQARDRDRGVEKLFF. As DNA, the CDR3 is TGCGCCAGCAGCCAAGCCCGTGACCGGGACAGGGGTGTGGAAAAACTGTTTTTT.

This chain uses TRBV7-9 with TRBJ1-5; a weak D match, TRBD1 (5 bases). Trimming cost V 4 bases and J 3 bases, with 13 bases left between them. There are 15 residues in the CDR3. The germline CDR1 and CDR2 sequences are SEHNR and FQNEAQ (reference sequence). The CDR3 here is CASSSTGTVNQPQHF. As DNA, the CDR3 is TGTGCCAGCAGCTCAACCGGGACCGTCAATCAGCCCCAGCATTTT.

V and J are TRBV18 and TRBJ2-7; 7 nucleotides match TRBD1. The germline V gene has CDR1 KGHSH and CDR2 LQKENI. Trimming cost V 6 bases and J 6 bases; bases outside gene matches: 17. The CDR3 runs 16 residues. The CDR3 protein is CASSPRSRDSFSEQYF. For the CDR3, the DNA is TGTGCCAGCTCCCCGAGGTCCCGGGACAGTTTCTCCGAGCAGTACTTC.

This chain joins TRBV5-1 and TRBJ1-5; 9 positions agree with TRBD1. The V gene's germline CDR1 is SGHRS and CDR2 YFSETQ. The CDR3 is made up of 15 amino acids. V was pared by 4 bases and J by 3 bases, with 5 bases of the junction left unmatched. The CDR3 here is CASSPGDRDNQPQHF. The CDR3 nucleotides are TGCGCCAGCAGCCCCGGGGACAGGGACAATCAGCCCCAGCATTTT.

The sample holds a few counts of this clone. The genes are TRBV5-1 and TRBJ2-6; the D gene is possibly TRBD2 (6 bases). This CDR3 has 16 amino acids. Trimming pared 4 bases from V and 4 bases from J, leaving 15 bases between. In germline, CDR1 is SGHRS, CDR2 YFSETQ. CDR3 sequence: CASSTGALLGANVLTF. The CDR3 region has the DNA TGCGCCAGCAGCACGGGAGCTCTGTTAGGGGCCAACGTCCTGACTTTC.

This chain joins TRBV7-9 and TRBJ2-3; weak D call: TRBD1 (6 bases). V was clipped by 5 bases and J by 3 bases, with 15 bases between them. From germline, CDR1 is SEHNR and CDR2 FQNEAQ (reference sequence). This CDR3 region has 15 residues. The CDR3 here is CASSRVAGETDTQYF. DNA for the CDR3: TGTGCCAGCAGCCGGGTAGCAGGGGAAACAGATACGCAGTATTTT.

This clone was recorded once. This sample includes further DNA sequences coding for the same CDR3. V usage is TRBV5-1 and J usage is TRBJ2-3, with 9 bases identical to TRBD2. V was clipped by 4 bases and J by 1 base; unmatched bases: 4. Germline lookup yields CDR1 SGHRS and CDR2 YFSETQ. The CDR3 contains 15 residues. The CDR3 here is CASSPVAGGTDTQYF. CDR3 in DNA: TGCGCCAGCAGCCCTGTAGCGGGAGGCACAGATACGCAGTATTTT. The full variable domain, rest sourced from reference TRBV5-1 and TRBJ2-3, is KAGVTQTPRYLIKTRGQQVTLSCSPISGHRSVSWYQQTPGQGLQFLFEYFSETQRNKGNFPGRFSGRQFSNSRSEMNVSTLELGDSALYLCASSPVAGGTDTQYFGPGTRLTVL.

This clone was observed a single time. A much larger clone differs by one base, so this may be a read error. The chain uses TRBV4-2 and TRBJ1-5, with D hard to call. The last part of the DNA fits TRBJ2-3 better; the J call may be wrong. CDR1 is LGHNA, CDR2 YNFKEQ, per germline. CDR3 length: 15 amino acids. The CDR3 DNA reads TGTGCCAGCAGCCAAGAACGAGGCAAGCCATTGCCCCAGTATTTT. Amino acids: CASSQERGKPLPQYF.

This clone has just one count. This chain uses TRBV2 with TRBJ2-5; TRBD2 matches 8 bases. Germline loops: CDR1 SNHLY, CDR2 FYNNEI. After removal of 3 bases from V and 5 bases from J, the junction contained 5 bases not matched to a gene. This CDR3 contains 14 residues. CDR3 DNA sequence: TGTGCCAGCAGTGATTGGACTAGCAGCGAGACCCAGTACTTC. It specifies CASSDWTSSETQYF.

The chain carries TRBV6-6 and TRBJ2-5, with 10 bases fitting TRBD2. The CDR3 runs 15 residues. V lost 5 bases, J lost 2 bases, and 5 bases stayed unmatched. Looked up from germline, CDR1 is MNHNY and CDR2 is SVGAGI (reference sequence). CDR3 region: CASSKSGRAQETQYF. The CDR3 region has the DNA TGTGCCAGCAGTAAAAGCGGGAGGGCACAAGAGACCCAGTACTTC.

CDR3 DNA: TGCGCCAGCAGCGGGACAGGTTTCGCCTACGAGCAGTACTTC. It specifies CASSGTGFAYEQYF. The chain links TRBV5-1 to TRBJ2-7; 8 positions agree with TRBD1. CDR1 is SGHRS, CDR2 YFSETQ, per germline. The ends lost 4 bases at V and 2 bases at J; junction bases unmatched: 5. CDR3 length equals 14 residues.

This clone was detected only a few times. The V and J genes are TRBV28 and TRBJ1-1, with D tentatively TRBD1 (5 bases). Germline CDR1 MDHEN, CDR2 SYDVKM. Trimming pared 6 bases from V and 2 bases from J, leaving 16 bases between. CDR3 size: 15 residues. The CDR3 nucleotides read TGTGCCAGCAGCATTGGGGCCAGGGATAACACTGAAGCTTTCTTT. Protein: CASSIGARDNTEAFF.

The gene calls are TRBV5-8 and TRBJ1-4; D not certain. Between the trimmed V and J ends, which lost 2 bases and 3 bases, there was a span of 8 bases. This CDR3 has 14 amino acids. Germline loops: CDR1 SGHTS, CDR2 YDEGEE. The CDR3 region is CASSFTPANEKLFF. Here the CDR3 DNA reads TGTGCCAGCAGCTTCACGCCGGCTAATGAAAAACTGTTTTTT.

This clone was picked up a small number of times. The V gene is TRBV28, the J gene TRBJ2-5; possibly TRBD1 for D (6 bases). In germline, CDR1 is MDHEN, CDR2 SYDVKM. V was shortened by 2 bases and J by 7 bases, with 14 bases between the two germline ends. This CDR3 has 14 amino acids. The CDR3 DNA follows: TGTGCCAGCAGTTTACTTCGGACAGAGGGGACCCAGTACTTC. Its translation is CASSLLRTEGTQYF.

The gene calls are TRBV19 and TRBJ1-1, with D uncertain. V was pared by 6 bases and J by 0 bases, with 11 bases between. Germline assignment: CDR1 LNHDA and CDR2 SQIVND (reference sequence). The CDR3 contains 14 residues. As DNA, the CDR3 is TGTGCCAGTAGGGCCGCGCGGGTGAACACTGAAGCTTTCTTT. Amino acids: CASRAARVNTEAFF.